This entry lists 25 T cell receptor beta chains sequenced from one sample in a study of blood T cell repertoires in COVID-19. Clones were sequenced by immunoSEQ multiplex PCR, and TCRdb holds only the in-frame ones, with some missing. The profile shows about 380,000 clones, more than 75% of them singletons. Sequencing used PBMCs or T cells enriched from blood (not recorded which). Source of these receptors: a woman younger than 35 who had recovered from COVID-19.

The J gene is TRBJ1-2, the V gene TRBV27, with 10 bases matching TRBD1. This CDR3 has 15 residues. With V trimmed by 5 bases and J by 5 bases, 8 bases remained unmatched. The germline CDR1 and CDR2 sequences are MNHEY and SMNVEV (reference sequence). CDR3 DNA: TGTGCCAGCAGTCCGGGGGGACAGGGGCGGTATGGCTACACCTTC. Protein: CASSPGGQGRYGYTF.

The chain is built from TRBV14 and TRBJ2-7; TRBD1 is a possible D gene (6 bases). Germline V gene sequence: CDR1 SGHDN, CDR2 FVKESK. CDR3 length: 15 residues. V was clipped by 0 bases and J by 3 bases, with 12 bases between them. The CDR3, as DNA: TGTGCCAGCAGCCAAGACCCAGGGGTAATCTACGAGCAGTACTTC. Its translation is CASSQDPGVIYEQYF.

The V call is TRBV9, the J call TRBJ1-4; 9 positions match TRBD1. Germline trimming cut 1 base from V and 7 bases from J; bases unmatched to any gene: 14. CDR1 and CDR2 from the germline V gene are SGDLS and YYNGEE. CDR3 length: 18 amino acids. CDR3 in amino acids: CASSVSSSVEDRGEKLFF. DNA of the CDR3: TGTGCCAGCAGCGTATCCTCCTCGGTGGAGGACAGGGGTGAAAAACTGTTTTTT.

The V and J genes are TRBV5-6 and TRBJ2-1, with a weak D call TRBD2 (6 bases). The CDR3 is made up of 15 amino acids. Germline V gene lookup returns CDR1 SGHDT and CDR2 YYEEEE. V was pared by 0 bases and J by 2 bases, with 9 bases between. This CDR3 reads CASSLVGGTYNEQFF. The CDR3 DNA is TGTGCCAGCAGCTTGGTTGGGGGGACCTACAATGAGCAGTTCTTC.

This chain's CDR3 is CASSFSQGAWAEAFF. The CDR3, as DNA: TGTGCCAGCAGTTTCTCTCAGGGGGCTTGGGCTGAAGCTTTCTTT. The chain joins TRBV27 to TRBJ1-1; 8 nucleotides match TRBD1. Germline V gives CDR1 MNHEY, CDR2 SMNVEV (reference sequence). CDR3 size: 15 residues. Unmatched junction bases numbered 9, after V lost 3 bases and J lost 6 bases.

CDR3 amino acids: CATSDSLAGKGSYNEQFF. DNA for the CDR3: TGTGCCACCAGTGATTCCCTAGCGGGGAAGGGCTCCTACAATGAGCAGTTCTTC. V gene TRBV24-1 combines with J gene TRBJ2-1; TRBD2 matches 9 bases. CDR3 length equals 18 residues. Trimming at V came to 2 bases and at J to 0 bases, leaving 7 bases not matched to a gene. CDR1 is KGHDR and CDR2 is SFDVKD in the germline V gene.

The J gene is TRBJ1-2, the V gene TRBV25-1, with unresolved D. The CDR3 loop spans 14 amino acids. Trimming left V 4 bases short and J 7 bases short, with 16 bases between. CDR1 is MGHDK, CDR2 SYGVNS, per germline. CDR3: CASSGSPSRIGYTF. The CDR3 DNA follows: TGTGCCAGCAGTGGCTCCCCTTCGAGGATTGGCTACACCTTC.

The chain is built from TRBV7-8 and TRBJ1-1; weak D call: TRBD1 (6 bases). CDR3 size: 15 residues. Between the trimmed V and J ends, which lost 5 bases and 1 base, there was a span of 14 bases. In germline, CDR1 is SGHVS, CDR2 FQNEAQ. The CDR3 here is CASSVLHRANTEAFF. In DNA, the CDR3 is TGTGCCAGCAGCGTCCTTCACAGGGCGAACACTGAAGCTTTCTTT.

The V gene is TRBV5-1, the J gene TRBJ1-1; D unresolved. The germline V and J ends were trimmed by 0 bases and 3 bases, with 18 bases remaining between them. The CDR3 covers 17 residues. Germline V lookup: CDR1 SGHRS, CDR2 YFSETQ. The CDR3 protein is CASSLVPAGSIHTEAFF. In DNA, the CDR3 is TGCGCCAGCAGCTTGGTGCCTGCGGGGTCGATACACACTGAAGCTTTCTTT.

This clone was seen a single time. V usage is TRBV19 and J usage is TRBJ1-5; 7 bases agree with TRBD1. The CDR3 has 16 amino acids. With 7 bases clipped from V and 5 bases from J, the junction kept 14 bases outside the gene matches. Germline V lookup: CDR1 LNHDA, CDR2 SQIVND (reference sequence). DNA of the CDR3: TGTGCCAGTACCAGACAGGGTAGAGTCTGGGATCAGCCCCAGCATTTT. This encodes CASTRQGRVWDQPQHF.

The J gene is TRBJ1-1, the V gene TRBV7-9; TRBD1 is a possible D gene (6 bases). The V gene's germline CDR1 is SEHNR and CDR2 FQNEAQ (reference sequence). This CDR3 is built from 15 residues. The germline V and J ends were trimmed by 3 bases and 0 bases, with 11 bases remaining between them. The CDR3 nucleotides read TGTGCCAGCAGCTTGTCAGGGGAAATGAACACTGAAGCTTTCTTT. This translates into CASSLSGEMNTEAFF. Combining the CDR3 with reference TRBV7-9 and TRBJ1-1 gives the whole variable domain DTGVSQNPRHKITKRGQNVTFRCDPISEHNRLYWYRQTLGQGPEFLTYFQNEAQLEKSRLLSDRFSAERPKGSFSTLEIQRTEQGDSAMYLCASSLSGEMNTEAFFGQGTRLTVV.

The V gene is TRBV7-9, the J gene TRBJ1-3, with TRBD1 matching 7 bases. Germline V gene sequence: CDR1 SEHNR, CDR2 FQNEAQ (reference sequence). V was clipped by 3 bases and J by 0 bases; unmatched bases: 5. The CDR3 runs 16 residues. The CDR3 loop is CASSFWDRSSGNTIYF. Here the CDR3 DNA reads TGTGCCAGCAGCTTTTGGGACAGAAGCTCTGGAAACACCATATATTTT. Full variable domain (outside the CDR3, taken from reference TRBV7-9 and TRBJ1-3): DTGVSQNPRHKITKRGQNVTFRCDPISEHNRLYWYRQTLGQGPEFLTYFQNEAQLEKSRLLSDRFSAERPKGSFSTLEIQRTEQGDSAMYLCASSFWDRSSGNTIYFGEGSWLTVV.

The rearrangement links TRBV9 to TRBJ2-5; TRBD1 aligns across 7 bases. The CDR3 loop spans 14 amino acids. Germline lookup yields CDR1 SGDLS and CDR2 YYNGEE. V lost 0 bases, J lost 8 bases, and 7 bases stayed unmatched. CDR3 protein: CASSVEDRTSTQYF. In DNA, the CDR3 is TGTGCCAGCAGCGTAGAGGACAGGACCTCTACCCAGTACTTC.

The sample holds a few counts of this clone. For the CDR3, the DNA is TGTGCCAGCAGCCCCGACAGGAACGGCTACACCTTC. Protein sequence: CASSPDRNGYTF. The chain combines TRBV6-5 with TRBJ1-2; weak D call: TRBD1 (6 bases). CDR1 and CDR2 from the germline V gene are MNHEY and SVGAGI. There are 12 residues in the CDR3. Trimming took off 6 bases at V and 8 bases at J, with 13 bases between the two ends.

The chain links TRBV7-2 to TRBJ2-3, with 9 bases aligning to TRBD2. The CDR3 has 18 amino acids. Germline CDR1 reads SGHTA; CDR2 reads FQGNSA. With 5 bases clipped from V and 1 base from J, the junction kept 13 bases outside the gene matches. CDR3 loop: CASSSRAGGKVGTDTQYF. The CDR3 bases are TGTGCCAGCAGCAGCCGAGCGGGGGGTAAAGTCGGCACAGATACGCAGTATTTT.

The gene calls are TRBV7-9 and TRBJ2-7, with D possibly being TRBD2 (7 bases). The CDR3 sequence is 17 residues long. Trimming pared 3 bases from V and 0 bases from J, leaving 18 bases between. Germline-derived CDR1 and CDR2 are SEHNR and FQNEAQ (reference sequence). The DNA for the CDR3 is TGTGCCAGCAGCTTCGTGGTGGGGGGGGGCGACTCCTACGAGCAGTACTTC. Residues: CASSFVVGGGDSYEQYF.

The V and J genes are TRBV6-2 or TRBV6-3 and TRBJ1-6; D not certain. The CDR3 has 15 residues. The germline V gene has CDR1 MNHEY and CDR2 SVGEGT. Deletions cut 2 bases from V and 7 bases from J, with 12 bases between. The CDR3 is CASSYRVGRNSPLHF. The CDR3 DNA sequence: TGTGCCAGCAGTTACAGGGTAGGGAGGAATTCACCCCTCCACTTT.

This chain uses TRBV19 with TRBJ1-2, with TRBD1 matching over 7 bases. The junction had 6 bases not matched to a gene; V was cut back by 6 bases and J by 5 bases. This CDR3 comprises 13 residues. Germline assignment: CDR1 LNHDA and CDR2 SQIVND (reference sequence). The CDR3 DNA reads TGTGCCAGTAGCCCGGGACAGCAGTATGGCTACACCTTC. Amino acid sequence: CASSPGQQYGYTF. Supplemented by reference TRBV19 and TRBJ1-2, the full variable domain reads DGGITQSPKYLFRKEGQNVTLSCEQNLNHDAMYWYRQDPGQGLRLIYYSQIVNDFQKGDIAEGYSVSREKKESFPLTVTSAQKNPTAFYLCASSPGQQYGYTFGSGTRLTVV.

The rearrangement joins TRBV3-1 (or the pseudogene TRBV3-2) to TRBJ1-2; D is undetermined. The CDR3 consists of 12 residues. Germline CDR1 LGHDT, CDR2 YNNKEL (reference sequence). The V and J ends lost 4 bases and 4 bases respectively, with 7 bases between them. The CDR3 spells CASSLHGYGYTF. In DNA, the CDR3 is TGTGCCAGCAGCCTCCACGGCTATGGCTACACCTTC.

The chain employs TRBV10-3 and TRBJ2-2; unclear D gene. This CDR3 has 13 amino acids. Trimming stripped 4 bases from V and 6 bases from J, with 9 bases between. Germline V gene sequence: CDR1 ENHRY, CDR2 SYGVKD. CDR3 protein: CAISARSPGELFF. The CDR3 nucleotides read TGTGCCATCAGTGCTAGGTCCCCCGGGGAGCTGTTTTTT.

This clone was observed a handful of times. This chain connects TRBV4-2 to TRBJ2-7, with D possibly being TRBD2 (6 bases). With 0 bases removed from V and 2 bases from J, the gap between germline ends came to 8 bases. Germline loops: CDR1 LGHNA, CDR2 YNFKEQ. The CDR3 has 14 amino acids. The CDR3 sequence is CASSQEGLTYEQYF. The CDR3 region has the DNA TGTGCCAGCAGCCAAGAGGGACTGACCTACGAGCAGTACTTC.

This chain links TRBV9 with TRBJ2-1; 10 nucleotides agree with TRBD1. The CDR3 totals 15 residues. J was trimmed by 10 bases and V by 3 bases; bases with no gene match: 10. Germline lookup yields CDR1 SGDLS and CDR2 YYNGEE. The CDR3 sequence: CASSAWGQGMEEQFF. Here the CDR3 DNA reads TGTGCCAGCAGCGCTTGGGGACAGGGGATGGAGGAGCAGTTCTTC.

The chain recombines TRBV18 with TRBJ1-2; D uncertain. Trimming shortened V by 4 bases and J by 0 bases, and 15 bases separated the two germline ends. The germline V gene encodes CDR1 KGHSH and CDR2 LQKENI. The CDR3 covers 16 residues. The chain's CDR3 is CASSLSPVSANYGYTF. The CDR3 DNA sequence: TGTGCCAGCTCACTTAGCCCCGTGAGCGCTAACTATGGCTACACCTTC.

This chain uses TRBV25-1 with TRBJ2-5, with 7 bases fitting TRBD1. Germline loops: CDR1 MGHDK, CDR2 SYGVNS. This CDR3 has 14 amino acids. Unmatched junction bases numbered 5, after V lost 4 bases and J lost 3 bases. The CDR3, as DNA: TGTGCCAGCAGTGGTGGACAGGACGAAGAGACCCAGTACTTC. Its translation: CASSGGQDEETQYF.

V and J are TRBV18 and TRBJ2-6, with 7 bases lining up with TRBD1. The V gene end was trimmed by 3 bases and the J gene end by 0 bases; junction bases not matched to a gene: 8. The germline V gene has CDR1 KGHSH and CDR2 LQKENI. This CDR3 is built from 18 residues. CDR3 DNA: TGTGCCAGCTCACCTAATGGACAGGACCTCTCTGGGGCCAACGTCCTGACTTTC. Protein product: CASSPNGQDLSGANVLTF.